This T cell receptor (beta chain) was recovered during a study of CD8+CD57+ T cells in acquired aplastic anemia. The overall study: Quantities of DNA derived from sorted CD4+ and CD8+ cells averaged roughly 3 ug.

Both TCR beta VDJ combination and CDR3 sequence profiling were carried out. Genomic DNA was the template for this profiling. MiXCR was run by TCRdb on the reads, yielding one entry per CDR3 protein. The sample lists approximately 190,000 distinct CDR3 sequences; around 47% were seen once. This clonotype appeared many times. Trimming pared 6 bases from V and 4 bases from J, leaving 18 bases between. There are 15 residues in the CDR3. Patients included in sequencing had previously demonstrated CD8+CD57+ cell expansion by flow cytometry. The sample comprised sorted CD4+, CD8+, or CD8+CD57+ T cells (not recorded which) from PBMCs. The source is a human donor with aplastic anemia. This chain connects TRBV12-3 or TRBV12-4 to TRBJ1-2; D may be TRBD1 (6 bases). The CDR3 nucleotides read TGTGCCAGCAGCCCACGGACGGGGGCATTCTATGGCTACACCTTC. Its protein is CASSPRTGAFYGYTF.